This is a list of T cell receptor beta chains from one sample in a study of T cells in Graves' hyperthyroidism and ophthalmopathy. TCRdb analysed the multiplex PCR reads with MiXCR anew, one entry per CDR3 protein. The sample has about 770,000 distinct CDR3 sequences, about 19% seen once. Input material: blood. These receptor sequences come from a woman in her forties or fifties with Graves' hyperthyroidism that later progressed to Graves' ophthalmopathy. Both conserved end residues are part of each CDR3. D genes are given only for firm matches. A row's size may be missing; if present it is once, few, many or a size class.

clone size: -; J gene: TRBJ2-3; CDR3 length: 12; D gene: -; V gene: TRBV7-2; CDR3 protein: CASRRQPDTQYF; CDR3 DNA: TGTGCCAGCAGGAGACAGCCAGATACGCAGTATTTT
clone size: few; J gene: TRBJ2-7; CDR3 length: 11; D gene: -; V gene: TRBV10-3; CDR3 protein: CAVMALNEQYF; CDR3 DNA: TGTGCCGTCATGGCCCTGAACGAGCAGTACTTC
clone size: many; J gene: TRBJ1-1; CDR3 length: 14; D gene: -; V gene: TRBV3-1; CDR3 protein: CASSQDRGNTEAFF; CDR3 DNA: TGTGCCAGCAGCCAAGACAGGGGGAACACTGAAGCTTTCTTT
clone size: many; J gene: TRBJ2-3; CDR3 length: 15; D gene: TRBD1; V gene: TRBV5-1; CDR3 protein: CASNGQGASSDTQYF; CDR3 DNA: TGCGCCAGCAACGGCCAGGGGGCTTCCTCAGATACGCAGTATTTT
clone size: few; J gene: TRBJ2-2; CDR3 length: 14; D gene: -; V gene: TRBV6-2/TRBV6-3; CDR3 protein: CASSYFQSTGELFF; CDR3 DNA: TGTGCCAGCAGTTATTTCCAGAGCACCGGGGAGCTGTTTTTT
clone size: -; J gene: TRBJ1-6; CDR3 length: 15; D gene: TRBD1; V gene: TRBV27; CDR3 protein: CASSVGQPLDSPLHF; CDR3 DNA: TGTGCCAGCAGTGTGGGACAGCCCCTGGATTCACCCCTCCACTTT
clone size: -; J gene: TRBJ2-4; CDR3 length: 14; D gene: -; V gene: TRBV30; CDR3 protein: CAWSVAGAKNIQYF; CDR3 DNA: TGTGCCTGGAGTGTCGCGGGGGCCAAAAACATTCAGTACTTC
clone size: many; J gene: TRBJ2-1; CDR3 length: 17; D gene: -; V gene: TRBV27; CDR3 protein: CASSLWAQGLRRNEQFF; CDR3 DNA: TGTGCCAGCAGTTTATGGGCACAGGGTCTAAGGAGAAATGAGCAGTTCTTC
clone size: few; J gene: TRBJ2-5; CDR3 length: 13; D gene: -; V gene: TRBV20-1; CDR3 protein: CSAREVSQETQYF; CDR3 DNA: TGCAGTGCTAGAGAGGTCTCTCAAGAGACCCAGTACTTC
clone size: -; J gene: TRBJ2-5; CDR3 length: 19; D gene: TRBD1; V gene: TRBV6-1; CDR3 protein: CASSENTGGNKFLTRTQYF; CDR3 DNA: TGTGCCAGCAGTGAAAACACAGGGGGCAACAAGTTTCTAACTAGGACCCAGTACTTC
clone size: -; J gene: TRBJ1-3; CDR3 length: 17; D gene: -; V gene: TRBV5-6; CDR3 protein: CASSLVSGRHSGNTIYF; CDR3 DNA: TGTGCCAGCAGCTTGGTGTCAGGCCGCCACTCTGGAAACACCATATATTTT
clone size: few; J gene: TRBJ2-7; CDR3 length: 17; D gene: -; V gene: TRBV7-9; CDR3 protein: CASGLQGANFPAYEQYF; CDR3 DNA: TGTGCCAGCGGATTACAGGGCGCCAACTTTCCGGCCTACGAGCAGTACTTC
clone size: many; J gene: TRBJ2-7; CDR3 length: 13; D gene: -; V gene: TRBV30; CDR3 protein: CAWSRAGVYEQYF; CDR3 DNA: TGTGCCTGGAGTAGGGCAGGGGTCTACGAGCAGTACTTC
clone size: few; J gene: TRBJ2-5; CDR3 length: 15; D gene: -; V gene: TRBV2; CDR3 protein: CASSAPAQIEETQYF; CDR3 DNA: TGTGCCAGCAGTGCCCCCGCACAGATCGAAGAGACCCAGTACTTC
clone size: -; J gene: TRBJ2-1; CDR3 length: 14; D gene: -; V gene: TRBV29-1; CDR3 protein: CSVPLRGPYNEQFF; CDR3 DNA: TGCAGCGTTCCCCTGCGGGGGCCGTACAATGAGCAGTTCTTC
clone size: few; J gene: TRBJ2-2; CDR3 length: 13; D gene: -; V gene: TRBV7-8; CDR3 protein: CASSLGPSGELFF; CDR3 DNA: TGTGCCAGCAGCTTAGGGCCTAGCGGGGAGCTGTTTTTT
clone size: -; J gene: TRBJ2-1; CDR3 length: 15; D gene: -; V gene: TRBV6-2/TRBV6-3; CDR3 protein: CASRGVGTVQHEQFF; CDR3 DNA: TGTGCCAGCAGAGGGGTAGGGACGGTCCAGCATGAGCAGTTCTTC
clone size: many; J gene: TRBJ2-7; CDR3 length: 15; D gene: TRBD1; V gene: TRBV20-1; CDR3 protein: CSASPGTGASYEQYF; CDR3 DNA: TGCAGTGCTAGCCCCGGGACAGGGGCGTCCTACGAGCAGTACTTC
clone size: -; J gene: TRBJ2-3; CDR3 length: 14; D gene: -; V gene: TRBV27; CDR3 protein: CASSFLETTDTQYF; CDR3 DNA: TGTGCCAGCAGTTTTTTAGAAACCACAGATACGCAGTATTTT
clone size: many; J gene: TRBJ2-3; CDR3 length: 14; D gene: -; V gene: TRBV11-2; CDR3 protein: CASSLSQRTDTQYF; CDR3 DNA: TGTGCCAGCAGCTTATCCCAACGCACAGATACGCAGTATTTT
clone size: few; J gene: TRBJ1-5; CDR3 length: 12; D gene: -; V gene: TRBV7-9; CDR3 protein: CASSLQDQPQHF; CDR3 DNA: TGTGCCAGCAGCTTACAGGATCAGCCCCAGCATTTT
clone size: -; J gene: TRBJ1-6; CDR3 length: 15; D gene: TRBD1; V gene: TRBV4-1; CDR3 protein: CASSQKQGFNSPLHF; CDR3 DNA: TGTGCCAGCAGCCAGAAACAGGGGTTTAATTCACCCCTCCACTTT
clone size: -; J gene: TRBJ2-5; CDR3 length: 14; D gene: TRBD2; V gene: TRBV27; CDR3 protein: CASSTSGVKETQYF; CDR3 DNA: TGTGCCAGCAGTACTAGCGGGGTAAAAGAGACCCAGTACTTC
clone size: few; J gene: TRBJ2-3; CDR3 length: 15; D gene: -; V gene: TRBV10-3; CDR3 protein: CAISNARGLADTQYF; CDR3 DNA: TGTGCCATCAGTAACGCAAGGGGCCTTGCGGATACGCAGTATTTT
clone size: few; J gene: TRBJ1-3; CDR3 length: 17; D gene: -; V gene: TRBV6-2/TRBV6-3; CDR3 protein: CASRLNPGQNAGNTIYF; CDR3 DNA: TGTGCCAGCAGACTTAACCCTGGACAGAATGCTGGAAACACCATATATTTT
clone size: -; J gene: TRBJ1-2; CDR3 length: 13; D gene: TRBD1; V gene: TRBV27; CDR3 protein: CASSFWDSGSYTF; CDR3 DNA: TGTGCCAGCAGTTTTTGGGACAGCGGTAGCTACACCTTC